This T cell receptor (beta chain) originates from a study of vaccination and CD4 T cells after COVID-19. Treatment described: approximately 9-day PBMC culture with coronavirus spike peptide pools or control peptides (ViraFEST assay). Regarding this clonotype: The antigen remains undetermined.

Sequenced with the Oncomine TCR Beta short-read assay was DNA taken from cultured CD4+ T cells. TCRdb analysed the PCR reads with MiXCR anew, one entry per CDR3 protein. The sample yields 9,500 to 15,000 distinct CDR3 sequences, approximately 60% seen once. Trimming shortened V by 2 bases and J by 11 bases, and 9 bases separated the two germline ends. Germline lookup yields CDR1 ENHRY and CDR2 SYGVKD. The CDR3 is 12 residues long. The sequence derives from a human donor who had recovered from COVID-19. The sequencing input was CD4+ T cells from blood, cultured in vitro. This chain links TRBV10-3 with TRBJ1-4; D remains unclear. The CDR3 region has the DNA TGTGCCATCAGTGAGGGGAGGGAGAAACTGTTTTTT. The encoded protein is CAISEGREKLFF.